One sample yielded the 29 T cell receptor beta chains listed below, sequenced in a study of cytomegalovirus exposure and HLA in healthy donors (dated by TCRdb to 2016 to 2017). Receptor libraries were prepared by the immunoSEQ multiplex PCR assay. A mixture of 60 forward primers for TCR Vbeta segments and 13 reverse primers for TCR Jbeta segments was used in the multiplex PCR. In its TCRdb copy, this immuneACCESS table keeps in-frame sequences only and misses some clones. Where compared with another copy, unresolved V genes explain less than half of these, and the others have no known cause. The sample table holds 55,000 to 75,000 clones. Clones ranked in the top ten supply 1.5% to 2% of the sample. Sample: PBMCs. These TCRs come from a woman in her twenties or thirties in good health and CMV-seronegative.

CDR3 region: CSARIAEQFF. The CDR3 nucleotides read TGCAGTGCTAGAATAGCGGAGCAGTTCTTC. J is TRBJ2-1 and V is TRBV20-1, with D maybe TRBD2 (5 bases). Trimming left V 2 bases short and J 10 bases short, with 6 bases between. Germline CDR1 reads DFQATT; CDR2 reads SNEGSKA (reference sequence). The CDR3 has 10 amino acids.

V gene TRBV5-3 combines with J gene TRBJ1-4; D uncertain. TRBV5-3 is placed among ORFs of uncertain function. V was cut by 1 base and J by 4 bases, with 8 bases left in between. This CDR3 is built from 14 residues. CDR3 residues: CARSLRQVNEKLFF. The CDR3 nucleotides read TGTGCCAGAAGCTTGCGTCAGGTTAATGAAAAACTGTTTTTT.

V usage is TRBV4-3 and J usage is TRBJ2-7, with D perhaps TRBD2 (5 bases). CDR1 is LGHNA, CDR2 YSLEER, per germline. The CDR3 totals 16 residues. V lost 1 base and J 0 bases, leaving 13 bases between the germline ends. DNA for the CDR3: TGCGCCAGCAGCCAAGGGTCGGGGTCGAGCTCCTACGAGCAGTACTTC. This codes for CASSQGSGSSSYEQYF.

The rearrangement joins TRBV28 to TRBJ1-3; possibly TRBD1 for D (5 bases). Per the germline V gene, CDR1 is MDHEN and CDR2 is SYDVKM. This CDR3 is 16 amino acids long. The V and J ends lost 2 bases and 0 bases respectively, with 11 bases between them. CDR3 nucleotide sequence: TGTGCCAGCAGTTTAAGGGACTTACTCTCTGGAAACACCATATATTTT. Encoded protein: CASSLRDLLSGNTIYF.

The chain combines TRBV28 with TRBJ1-2, with D possibly being TRBD1 (6 bases). In germline, CDR1 is MDHEN, CDR2 SYDVKM. V lost 3 bases, J lost 4 bases, and 15 bases lay in between. CDR3 length equals 15 residues. DNA for the CDR3: TGTGCCAGCAGTTTGGCAAACAGGGACATCTATGGCTACACCTTC. It specifies CASSLANRDIYGYTF.

J is TRBJ2-5 and V is TRBV18; 7 nucleotides line up with TRBD2. With 1 base clipped from V and 1 base from J, the junction kept 6 bases outside the gene matches. The CDR3 consists of 16 residues. Per the germline V gene, CDR1 is KGHSH and CDR2 is LQKENI. CDR3 loop: CASSPRAGAPQETQYF. The CDR3 bases are TGTGCCAGCTCACCACGGGCGGGAGCGCCCCAAGAGACCCAGTACTTC.

This chain uses TRBV5-1 with TRBJ2-3; D is ambiguous. This CDR3 has 16 residues. CDR1 is SGHRS and CDR2 is YFSETQ in the germline V gene. Deletions cut 2 bases from V and 2 bases from J, with 15 bases between. Here the CDR3 DNA reads TGCGCCAGCAGCTTCCACGCAGGTTTATCCACAGATACGCAGTATTTT. It translates to CASSFHAGLSTDTQYF.

The chain links TRBV9 to TRBJ2-3; TRBD2 aligns across 10 bases. The CDR3 loop spans 14 amino acids. Unmatched junction bases numbered 6, after V lost 4 bases and J lost 7 bases. Germline V CDR1 and CDR2: SGDLS, YYNGEE. The CDR3 DNA sequence: TGTGCCAGCAGCAAGCCTAGCGGGGGTAATACGCAGTATTTT. Translated, it gives CASSKPSGGNTQYF.

V and J are TRBV10-3 and TRBJ1-1; D perhaps matches TRBD1 (6 bases). The germline V gene has CDR1 ENHRY and CDR2 SYGVKD. The CDR3 has 14 residues. V was clipped by 7 bases and J by 1 base, with 13 bases between them. CDR3 in DNA: TGTGCCATCACCTCAGGGGAAAGGAACACTGAAGCTTTCTTT. It specifies CAITSGERNTEAFF.

The J gene is TRBJ2-7, the V gene TRBV6-6, with D tentatively TRBD2 (5 bases). Trimming pared 6 bases from V and 5 bases from J, leaving 17 bases between. This CDR3 is 14 amino acids long. Germline V gene sequence: CDR1 MNHNY, CDR2 SVGAGI (reference sequence). CDR3 sequence reads: CASRSKGVSDEQYF. As DNA, the CDR3 is TGTGCCAGCAGATCAAAGGGAGTAAGCGACGAGCAGTACTTC.

The chain links TRBV6-6 to TRBJ1-1, with no clear D. CDR3 length: 14 amino acids. Germline V lookup: CDR1 MNHNY, CDR2 SVGAGI (reference sequence). V was shortened by 4 bases and J by 4 bases, with 13 bases between the two germline ends. Here the CDR3 reads CASSSMLPSTEAFF. CDR3 DNA: TGTGCCAGCAGTTCTATGCTCCCTTCCACTGAAGCTTTCTTT.

Here the CDR3 DNA reads TGCAGTGCCCGGGAGGGGGCCGGTCAGCCCCAGCATTTT. Amino acid sequence: CSAREGAGQPQHF. The chain combines TRBV29-1 with TRBJ1-5, with 7 bases identical to TRBD1. The CDR3 is 13 residues long. The V gene's germline CDR1 is SQVTM and CDR2 ANQGSEA.

The chain recombines TRBV18 with TRBJ1-4; the match to TRBD1 covers 7 bases. The germline V gene has CDR1 KGHSH and CDR2 LQKENI. V trimming: 4 bases; J trimming: 5 bases; junction bases outside the gene matches: 4. The CDR3 totals 14 residues. CDR3 sequence: CASSQTGPNEKLFF. The CDR3 DNA sequence: TGTGCCAGCTCACAGACAGGGCCAAATGAAAAACTGTTTTTT.

This chain uses TRBV19 with TRBJ2-1; tentative D call: TRBD2 (5 bases). V lost 5 bases, J lost 1 base, and 18 bases lay in between. CDR1 LNHDA and CDR2 SQIVND come from the germline V gene (reference sequence). This CDR3 is 17 amino acids long. CDR3: CASSLPSGRGSYNEQFF. The CDR3 nucleotides are TGTGCCAGTAGTTTACCCTCCGGTAGAGGGTCCTACAATGAGCAGTTCTTC.

The chain links TRBV11-2 to TRBJ1-5, with 10 positions matching TRBD1. The CDR3 has 15 residues. With V trimmed by 2 bases and J by 6 bases, 4 bases remained unmatched. Germline loops: CDR1 SGHAT, CDR2 FQNNGV. The CDR3 spells CASSLRQGAGQPQHF. In nucleotides, the CDR3 is TGTGCCAGCAGCTTAAGACAGGGGGCTGGTCAGCCCCAGCATTTT.

The chain combines TRBV4-3 with TRBJ1-2; 9 nucleotides agree with TRBD1. The junction had 10 bases not matched to a gene; V was cut back by 3 bases and J by 5 bases. Germline assignment: CDR1 LGHNA and CDR2 YSLEER. The CDR3 spans 16 residues. Written as DNA, the CDR3 is TGCGCCAGCAGCCAGGATATACAGGGGGCGGGGTATGGCTACACCTTC. Translated: CASSQDIQGAGYGYTF.

The V and J genes are TRBV29-1 and TRBJ2-7; 9 nucleotides line up with TRBD2. Germline values: CDR1 SQVTM, CDR2 ANQGSEA. Germline trimming cut 0 bases from V and 0 bases from J; bases unmatched to any gene: 12. This CDR3 has 18 residues. The CDR3 nucleotides read TGCAGCGTTGAAGATAAATCGCTAGCGGGACTATGCTCCTACGAGCAGTACTTC. Amino acid sequence: CSVEDKSLAGLCSYEQYF.

The chain uses TRBV10-3 and TRBJ2-6; D is possibly TRBD1 (5 bases). Germline lookup yields CDR1 ENHRY and CDR2 SYGVKD. The CDR3 extends over 13 amino acids. V was shortened by 7 bases and J by 1 base, with 5 bases between the two germline ends. CDR3 in amino acids: CAIKGSGANVLTF. The CDR3 nucleotides are TGTGCCATCAAGGGGTCTGGGGCCAACGTCCTGACTTTC.

V gene TRBV29-1 combines with J gene TRBJ2-2, with D maybe TRBD2 (6 bases). This CDR3 contains 16 residues. V was cut by 4 bases and J by 4 bases, with 19 bases left in between. Germline CDR1 is SQVTM and CDR2 is ANQGSEA. The CDR3 sequence: CSVAHPGTPSTGELFF. CDR3 coding DNA: TGCAGCGTTGCCCACCCCGGGACTCCGAGCACCGGGGAGCTGTTTTTT.

This chain connects TRBV9 to TRBJ2-3; 8 bases map to TRBD2. This CDR3 is built from 15 residues. Losses at the gene ends were 1 base for V and 2 bases for J; bases not matched to a gene: 3. Per germline, CDR1 SGDLS and CDR2 YYNGEE. The CDR3 region is CASSVRGGSTDTQYF. CDR3 DNA: TGTGCCAGCAGCGTACGGGGGGGGTCCACAGATACGCAGTATTTT. Looking up the rest from reference TRBV9 and TRBJ2-3 gives the full variable domain: DSGVTQTPKHLITATGQRVTLRCSPRSGDLSVYWYQQSLDQGLQFLIQYYNGEERAKGNILERFSAQQFPDLHSELNLSSLELGDSALYFCASSVRGGSTDTQYFGPGTRLTVL.

J is TRBJ1-2 and V is TRBV9, with 9 bases identical to TRBD1. This CDR3 comprises 15 residues. The germline V gene encodes CDR1 SGDLS and CDR2 YYNGEE. Unmatched junction bases numbered 10, after V lost 2 bases and J lost 8 bases. CDR3 sequence reads: CASSVQQGALGGYTF. In DNA, the CDR3 is TGTGCCAGCAGCGTTCAACAGGGGGCCCTCGGGGGCTACACCTTC.

J is TRBJ2-3 and V is TRBV27, with 9 bases lining up with TRBD2. This CDR3 contains 15 residues. V lost 3 bases and J lost 1; bases outside the gene matches: 2. Per germline, CDR1 MNHEY and CDR2 SMNVEV (reference sequence). The CDR3 region is CASSLLAGRTDTQYF. The DNA for the CDR3 is TGTGCCAGCAGTTTGCTAGCGGGGCGCACAGATACGCAGTATTTT.

About this clone itself: A junction end diverges from the germline sequence, so it may reflect a read error. The chain recombines TRBV6-5 with TRBJ2-3; maybe TRBD2 (5 bases). In germline, CDR1 is MNHEY, CDR2 SVGAGI. The CDR3 runs to 14 residues. The CDR3 DNA follows: TGTGCCAGCAAACGGGATATCCGCACAGATAAGCAGTATTTT. This gives the protein CASKRDIRTDKQYF.

The chain couples TRBV19 to TRBJ2-3, with 9 bases fitting TRBD1. The CDR3 is 15 amino acids. Trimming at V came to 4 bases and at J to 1 base, leaving 3 bases not matched to a gene. Germline-derived CDR1 and CDR2 are LNHDA and SQIVND (reference sequence). The CDR3 is CASSNRDRGTDTQYF. Here the CDR3 DNA reads TGTGCCAGTAGTAACCGGGACAGGGGCACAGATACGCAGTATTTT.

The chain has TRBV29-1 and TRBJ2-4, with D unresolved. V was pared by 4 bases and J by 0 bases, with 7 bases between. CDR1 is SQVTM, CDR2 ANQGSEA, per germline. This CDR3 contains 13 residues. This CDR3 reads CSVGTIAKNIQYF. The CDR3 DNA reads TGCAGCGTTGGTACTATAGCCAAAAACATTCAGTACTTC.

This chain links TRBV5-6 with TRBJ2-2; D is possibly TRBD1 (6 bases). The CDR3 is made up of 16 amino acids. V was clipped by 5 bases and J by 0 bases, with 14 bases between them. Germline lookup yields CDR1 SGHDT and CDR2 YYEEEE. CDR3 DNA sequence: TGTGCCAGCAGGACCGGGACAAATACGAACACCGGGGAGCTGTTTTTT. Encoded protein: CASRTGTNTNTGELFF.

Remarks on this clone: Sequence at one end of the junction differs from germline and may be a read error. This chain links TRBV7-7 with TRBJ2-3; TRBD1 is a possible D gene (7 bases). The CDR3 consists of 15 residues. CDR1 and CDR2 (germline): SSHAT, FNYEAQ (reference sequence). The CDR3 nucleotides are TGTGCTAGCAGCTCAGGGGGGTTGCGCACAGATACGCAGTATTTT. Its translation: CASSSGGLRTDTQYF.

The J gene is TRBJ2-1, the V gene TRBV5-6; D perhaps matches TRBD2 (7 bases). The germline V gene encodes CDR1 SGHDT and CDR2 YYEEEE. V was cut by 3 bases and J by 0 bases, with 13 bases left in between. This CDR3 has 16 amino acids. The CDR3 DNA reads as TGTGCCAGCAGCTCCGGGGGAGGGGGCTCCTACAATGAGCAGTTCTTC. Protein product: CASSSGGGGSYNEQFF. The variable domain in full, completed from reference TRBV5-6 and TRBJ2-1, reads DAGVTQSPTHLIKTRGQQVTLRCSPKSGHDTVSWYQQALGQGPQFIFQYYEEEERQRGNFPDRFSGHQFPNYSSELNVNALLLGDSALYLCASSSGGGGSYNEQFFGPGTRLTVL.

This rearrangement joins TRBV5-4 to TRBJ1-1; 7 nucleotides agree with TRBD1. Germline lookup yields CDR1 SGHNT and CDR2 YYREEE (reference sequence). CDR3 length equals 14 residues. With 4 bases clipped from V and 10 bases from J, the junction kept 13 bases outside the gene matches. CDR3 sequence: CASSRDRVARRAFF. The CDR3 DNA reads as TGTGCCAGCAGCCGCGACAGGGTGGCACGGCGAGCTTTCTTT.